Below, 27 T cell receptor beta chains from the same sample are listed, as sequenced in a study of breast tumors, draining lymph nodes, adjacent tissues. One entry per CDR3 protein results from TCRdb running MiXCR on the multiplex PCR reads. This sample has approximately 28,000 distinct CDR3 sequences; 60% to 70% occur once, and the top ten carry 15% to 20%. Input material: breast tumor tissue. The receptors were gathered from a female donor with breast cancer. Some clones in this sample may be carry-over from other donors' samples.

V is TRBV15 and J is TRBJ2-2; D is possibly TRBD1 or TRBD2 (5 bases each). The length of the CDR3 is 13 residues. The ends were cut back, 1 base at V and 10 bases at J, with 10 bases in the middle. CDR1 is LNHNV, CDR2 YYDKDF, per germline (reference sequence). CDR3 sequence (DNA): TGTGCCACCAGCAGAGGGGACCTATTGGAGCTGTTTTTT. It encodes CATSRGDLLELFF. Full variable domain (outside the CDR3, taken from reference TRBV15 and TRBJ2-2): DAMVIQNPRYQVTQFGKPVTLSCSQTLNHNVMYWYQQKSSQAPKLLFHYYDKDFNNEADTPDNFQSRRPNTSFCFLDIRSPGLGDTAMYLCATSRGDLLELFFGEGSRLTVL.

As DNA, the CDR3 is TGTGCCAGCAGCCGAGATTATGGGGGTTGGCAGCCCCAGCATTTT. It translates to CASSRDYGGWQPQHF. The rearrangement links TRBV4-2 to TRBJ1-5; a possible D gene is TRBD1 (5 bases). CDR3 length: 15 residues. Germline V gives CDR1 LGHNA, CDR2 YNFKEQ. With 4 bases removed from V and 7 bases from J, the gap between germline ends came to 17 bases.

This chain uses TRBV6-5 with TRBJ1-6; possibly TRBD1 for D (5 bases). The CDR3 length is 18 residues. The germline V gene encodes CDR1 MNHEY and CDR2 SVGAGI. The ends were cut back, 0 bases at V and 0 bases at J, with 12 bases in the middle. CDR3: CASSYSGGDLSYNSPLHF. In DNA, the CDR3 is TGTGCCAGCAGTTACTCGGGGGGGGATCTCTCCTATAATTCACCCCTCCACTTT.

This sequence joins TRBV2 and TRBJ2-7, with D possibly being TRBD2 (6 bases). This CDR3 is 14 amino acids long. The germline CDR1 and CDR2 sequences are SNHLY and FYNNEI. Trimming removed 10 bases from V and 7 bases from J, with 23 bases in between. CDR3 residues: CAIKLDGGADEQYF. The DNA of the CDR3 is TGTGCCATCAAGCTTGATGGAGGGGCGGATGAGCAGTACTTC.

This chain uses TRBV2 with TRBJ1-2; possible D gene TRBD1, 6 bases. Germline CDR1 and CDR2: SNHLY and FYNNEI. CDR3 length equals 13 residues. The V end lost 4 bases, the J end lost 7 bases, and 13 bases lay between the germline ends. This chain's CDR3 is CASSATGSFGYTF. Written as DNA, the CDR3 is TGTGCCAGCAGTGCCACAGGGTCCTTTGGCTACACCTTC.

Sample share makes this clonotype medium-sized. The J gene is TRBJ2-1, the V gene TRBV7-3; 7 nucleotides agree with TRBD1. Germline V gives CDR1 SGHTA, CDR2 FQGTGA. The V segment lost 0 bases and the J segment 6 bases; nucleotides outside the gene matches: 2. The CDR3 is 14 amino acids. As DNA, the CDR3 is TGTGCCAGCAGCTTAACGCCAGGGGGCAATGAGCAGTTCTTC. This translates into CASSLTPGGNEQFF. The full variable domain, in which reference TRBV7-3 and TRBJ2-1 provide the parts outside the CDR3, is GAGVSQTPSNKVTEKGKYVELRCDPISGHTALYWYRQSLGQGPEFLIYFQGTGAADDSGLPNDRFFAVRPEGSVSTLKIQRTERGDSAVYLCASSLTPGGNEQFFGPGTRLTVL.

At least ten counts were recorded for this clonotype. J is TRBJ2-2 and V is TRBV9, with a tentative D call TRBD1 (5 bases). Germline assignment: CDR1 SGDLS and CDR2 YYNGEE. The germline V and J ends were trimmed by 1 base and 7 bases, with 8 bases remaining between them. This CDR3 has 13 residues. In DNA, the CDR3 is TGTGCCAGCAGCGTAAGAAGGGGCGGGGAGCTGTTTTTT. It codes for CASSVRRGGELFF. Combining the CDR3 with reference TRBV9 and TRBJ2-2 gives the whole variable domain DSGVTQTPKHLITATGQRVTLRCSPRSGDLSVYWYQQSLDQGLQFLIQYYNGEERAKGNILERFSAQQFPDLHSELNLSSLELGDSALYFCASSVRRGGELFFGEGSRLTVL.

This clonotype was recorded at least ten times. This rearrangement joins TRBV4-2 to TRBJ2-1, with a weak D call TRBD2 (7 bases). CDR3 size: 16 residues. From germline, CDR1 is LGHNA and CDR2 YNFKEQ. Trimming stripped 1 base from V and 7 bases from J, with 17 bases between. CDR3 DNA: TGTGCCAGCAGCCAAGGGGTGGGGGGGCCGTGGAATGAGCAGTTCTTC. Encoded protein: CASSQGVGGPWNEQFF.

This clonotype was recorded once. The junction departs from the called germline gene at one end, perhaps through a read error. This chain joins TRBV6-5 and TRBJ2-7, with D unresolved. Germline loops: CDR1 MNHEY, CDR2 SVGAGI. The CDR3 loop spans 15 amino acids. CDR3 protein: CASSHSHVSSYEQYF. DNA of the CDR3: TGTGCCAGCAGTCACTCGCACGTTAGCTCCTACGAGCAGTACTTC.

The gene calls are TRBV7-2 and TRBJ1-6; 8 bases align to TRBD1. CDR3 length: 16 amino acids. Per germline, CDR1 SGHTA and CDR2 FQGNSA. Losses at the gene ends were 5 bases for V and 3 bases for J; bases not matched to a gene: 6. The CDR3 here is CASSHRQGNYNSPLHF. CDR3 coding DNA: TGTGCCAGCAGCCACCGACAGGGGAACTATAATTCACCCCTCCACTTT.

V usage is TRBV7-9 and J usage is TRBJ2-3; 8 bases match TRBD1. This CDR3 spans 14 amino acids. Germline V gene data show CDR1 as SEHNR and CDR2 as FQNEAQ (reference sequence). The trim removed 4 bases at V and 2 bases at J, leaving 2 bases unmatched. The CDR3 here is CASSWTGNTDTQYF. CDR3 DNA sequence: TGTGCCAGCAGCTGGACAGGGAACACAGATACGCAGTATTTT.

This chain uses TRBV18 with TRBJ1-5; D unresolved. Trimming removed 3 bases at V and 9 bases at J, with 12 bases between. There are 13 residues in the CDR3. The germline gives CDR1 KGHSH, CDR2 LQKENI. CDR3 nucleotide sequence: TGTGCCAGCTCACCTACACGGACCGGGCCCCAGCATTTT. It codes for CASSPTRTGPQHF.

The chain has TRBV7-2 and TRBJ1-2; maybe TRBD1 (5 bases). Germline CDR1 is SGHTA and CDR2 is FQGNSA. V was shortened by 5 bases and J by 6 bases, with 19 bases between the two germline ends. There are 15 residues in the CDR3. DNA for the CDR3: TGTGCCAGCAGCCCCTCGTGGTGGGGGAACGATGGCTACACCTTC. It encodes CASSPSWWGNDGYTF.

On this clonotype: This CDR3 is missing its conserved last phenylalanine or tryptophan, likely due to a read error. No DNA is shown, since the ends of the CDR3 on it are uncertain; the CDR3 is the one TCRdb lists. The chain has TRBV7-9 and TRBJ2-5. The CDR3 comprises 15 residues, both ends counted. Germline CDR1 is SEHNR and CDR2 is FQNEAQ (reference sequence). CDR3: CASSLSDTPGYTFGS.

The gene calls are TRBV7-2 and TRBJ2-7, with D possibly being TRBD1 (6 bases). Germline CDR1 reads SGHTA; CDR2 reads FQGNSA. Trimming took 4 bases from V and 4 from J, leaving 17 bases between them. CDR3 length equals 15 residues. The CDR3 here is CASSSGDPRLYEQYF. The CDR3 DNA sequence: TGTGCCAGCAGCTCAGGGGATCCCCGTCTTTACGAGCAGTACTTC.

The chain joins TRBV7-9 to TRBJ2-7; tentative D call: TRBD2 (7 bases). CDR3 length: 13 residues. Trimming pared 3 bases from V and 6 bases from J, leaving 12 bases between. Germline-derived CDR1 and CDR2 are SEHNR and FQNEAQ (reference sequence). The CDR3: CASSFGGGSEQYF. The CDR3 DNA reads TGTGCCAGCAGCTTCGGCGGGGGCTCCGAGCAGTACTTC.

On this clonotype itself: A much larger clone differs by one base, so this may be a read error. The chain uses TRBV6-2 or TRBV6-3 and TRBJ2-2; D is possibly TRBD1 (6 bases). This CDR3 comprises 14 residues. Germline lookup yields CDR1 MNHEY and CDR2 SVGEGT. Trimming took 6 bases from V and 3 from J, leaving 11 bases between them. The CDR3 loop reads CASRPDSYTGELFF. CDR3 nucleotide sequence: TGTGCCAGCAGACCGGACAGCTACACCGGGGAGCTGTTTTTT.

This chain uses TRBV27 with TRBJ2-7; D could derive from TRBD1 or TRBD2 (5 bases each). The germline V and J ends were trimmed by 5 bases and 7 bases, with 12 bases remaining between them. CDR3 length equals 12 residues. CDR1 and CDR2 (germline): MNHEY, SMNVEV (reference sequence). CDR3 sequence reads: CASSRGALEQYF. The CDR3 DNA sequence: TGTGCCAGCAGTCGAGGGGCCCTAGAGCAGTACTTC.

This clonotype was seen a few times. The chain carries TRBV24-1 and TRBJ2-1; 11 bases agree with TRBD2. The V and J ends lost 4 bases and 4 bases, in that order; junction bases with no gene match: 5. This CDR3 region has 16 residues. In germline, CDR1 is KGHDR, CDR2 SFDVKD. Here the CDR3 reads CATSEPTSGGYNEQFF. The DNA for the CDR3 is TGTGCCACCAGTGAGCCAACTAGCGGGGGATACAATGAGCAGTTCTTC.

The chain is built from TRBV7-3 and TRBJ2-1, with 13 bases fitting TRBD2. Germline V gene sequence: CDR1 SGHTA, CDR2 FQGTGA. The CDR3 is 18 amino acids. Trimming removed 5 bases from V and 0 bases from J; junction bases left unmatched: 7. CDR3 sequence (DNA): TGTGCCAGCAGCCAACTAGCGGGGGGGCTTGGCTCCTACAATGAGCAGTTCTTC. Its translation is CASSQLAGGLGSYNEQFF.

The chain joins TRBV20-1 to TRBJ1-2, with D unresolved. Germline V gives CDR1 DFQATT, CDR2 SNEGSKA (reference sequence). The CDR3 loop spans 14 amino acids. Trimming stripped 6 bases from V and 2 bases from J, with 16 bases between. The DNA for the CDR3 is TGCAGTGCCGAACGGGGAGAGACCAACTATGGCTACACCTTC. Translation gives CSAERGETNYGYTF.

Worth noting for this clonotype: The CDR3 carries no conserved terminal phenylalanine or tryptophan, so it likely arises from a read error. J is TRBJ2-6 and V is TRBV10-3; 8 bases map to TRBD2. Looked up from germline, CDR1 is ENHRY and CDR2 is SYGVKD. There are 16 residues in the CDR3. CDR3 region: CAITQGGARGANVLTL. The DNA of the CDR3 is TGTGCCATCACCCAAGGGGGGGCGCGGGGGGCTAACGTCCTGACTCTC.

This chain connects TRBV7-2 to TRBJ2-1; 9 positions match TRBD2. The CDR3 totals 15 residues. V lost 1 base, J lost 7 bases, and 5 bases stayed unmatched. The germline CDR1 and CDR2 sequences are SGHTA and FQGNSA. The CDR3 DNA reads as TGTGCCAGCAGCTTAGACCGCGGGAGGGAAAATGAGCAGTTCTTC. Its protein product is CASSLDRGRENEQFF.

The CDR3 nucleotides are TGCAGTGCTAGAGGGGCTGGCGGGGGGACAGATACGCAGTATTTT. Amino acid sequence: CSARGAGGGTDTQYF. The genes are TRBV20-1 and TRBJ2-3; TRBD2 aligns across 8 bases. After removal of 1 base from V and 3 bases from J, the junction contained 6 bases not matched to a gene. The CDR3 length is 15 residues. Germline assignment: CDR1 DFQATT and CDR2 SNEGSKA (reference sequence).

The chain recombines TRBV20-1 with TRBJ2-1, with 15 bases matching TRBD2. V was clipped by 5 bases and J by 7 bases; unmatched bases: 3. CDR3 length equals 14 residues. CDR1 is DFQATT and CDR2 is SNEGSKA in the germline V gene (reference sequence). The chain's CDR3 is CSASGTSGRNEQFF. DNA of the CDR3: TGCAGTGCTTCCGGGACTAGCGGGAGGAATGAGCAGTTCTTC.

This clonotype has at least ten counts. This clone may be a read error of a much larger clone one base away. The chain is built from TRBV5-6 and TRBJ1-2; D unclear. V shed 1 base and J shed 7 bases, with 8 bases lying between them. Germline loops: CDR1 SGHDT, CDR2 YYEEEE. The CDR3 length is 12 residues. CDR3 region: CASSLTISGYTF. The CDR3 DNA follows: TGTGCCAGCAGCTTGACGATCTCTGGCTACACCTTC.

The rearrangement uses TRBV4-2 and TRBJ2-3, with D possibly called TRBD1 or TRBD2 (7 bases each). Per germline, CDR1 LGHNA and CDR2 YNFKEQ. The CDR3 sequence is 16 residues long. Trimming stripped 4 bases from V and 0 bases from J, with 14 bases between. The CDR3: CASSLRQGGSTDTQYF. The CDR3 nucleotides read TGTGCCAGCAGCCTGCGGCAGGGGGGGAGCACAGATACGCAGTATTTT.